This T cell receptor (beta chain) was recovered during a study of cytomegalovirus exposure and HLA in healthy donors (dated by TCRdb to the late 2010s). With respect to the entire study: An earlier analysis of approximately 640 of the donors reported about 250 Gb of sequence data and 117 million unique TCR beta sequences from about 200 million T cells. An early release covering roughly 640 HLA-typed donors comprised about 290 gigabases of sequencing data and approximately 85 million unique TCR sequences. The genetic ancestry cluster associated with self-reported Caucasian donors included roughly four fifths of the approximately 400 genotyped donors. The study was designed to test whether signatures of past pathogen exposure could be identified by cataloging public T cell receptors. The T cell repertoires of 700 or so subjects were profiled by immunosequencing and related to cytomegalovirus serostatus. In addition to the first cohort of 666 subjects, a separate validation cohort of 100 to 150 different subjects was used. High-throughput TCR immunosequencing, statistical association of individual TCRs with disease status, and machine learning were combined to predict cytomegalovirus infection status. A later analysis re-analyzed previously published TCR beta repertoires from approximately 700 donors and added high-resolution HLA genotyping to study TCR occurrence patterns. The later analysis used no new phenotypic data to find candidate immune exposures, relying instead on TCR beta sequences and their occurrence across donors. An earlier analysis of around 580 of the donors used high-throughput TCR beta sequencing to judge whether each TCR beta V gene segment behaved as functional or pseudogenic. Alongside the repertoire data, information on donor age, sex, ethnicity and CMV serostatus was compiled. In a later genetic analysis, genome-wide SNP genotypes for about 55% of the roughly 670 donors were used, and that subset was treated as a discovery cohort. Every discovery cohort repertoire had been produced on one sequencing platform. HLA typing included class I and class II loci at four-digit resolution. The number of typed donors differed by locus: about 629-630 for A, B, C, DRB1 and DQB1; approximately 520 for DQA1; approximately 600 for DPA1; and around 470 for DPB1. About 5 DR-DQ haplotypes were handled as single units for association and clustering, since linkage in the cohort was strong. Among about 400 genotyped donors of the cohort, an average of around 240,000 unique TCR beta nucleotide sequences was sequenced per donor, of which 15% to 20% were non-productive. Points the paper makes about the study in general: The authors suggested that the approach could potentially be generalized to other disease states and immunological phenotypes. At a false discovery rate of 0.05, a later analysis linked around 15,000 TCR beta sequences to specific HLA alleles. A cluster of highly shared sequence variants was judged likely to represent a technical artifact of the sequencing pipeline. Most CMV-associated TCR beta chains appeared to be HLA-restricted in a later analysis, and the HLA associations seemed to be driven largely by CMV exposure. In vitro tests confirmed that a few of the cytomegalovirus-associated TCR beta chains recognize cytomegalovirus antigens. Most TCR sequences were seen in very few donors, while some public TCRs were found in many individuals. Roughly uniform sequencing depth across donors was assumed in presence/absence analyses, although this assumption may not hold. Because HLA typing was missing for some donors at each locus, association tests included only the typed subset. In a later genetic analysis, fewer N-insertions in productive TCRs were reported among donors in an Asian-associated ancestry cluster than the roughly 700-donor mean. Correlated functional status among segregating V segments might reflect linkage disequilibrium, but an unknown experimental factor could not be ruled out. This cohort had only TCR beta chains sequenced, and the lack of alpha or paired-chain data limited which features could be detected. In a later analysis, HLA-associated TCR beta chains showed more clonal expansion and lower generation probabilities than non-associated chains that were equally common. In both the original and validation cohorts, the classifier was reported to diagnose cytomegalovirus status with high specificity and sensitivity. The study listed around 160 TCR beta chains as associated with cytomegalovirus. Some IMGT-functional V segments, including TRBV6-2 and TRBV6-3, could not be distinguished by the 87-base-pair reads and were therefore excluded. A later analysis found that TCR association rates varied across HLA loci, with DRB1 alleles showing the most associated TCRs and HLA-C alleles the fewest. Several of the top co-occurrence clusters appeared to be linked to parvovirus B19, influenza, CMV and Epstein-Barr virus, according to a later analysis. The only immune exposure information available for the cohort was CMV serostatus. Strong co-occurrence of HLA alleles, especially DR and DQ, made assigning TCR associations to individual alleles difficult. V-gene and J-gene trimming of TCR beta chains was associated with a missense DCLRE1C variant in a later genetic analysis, and the association was replicated in an independent cohort. Some 16 rarely observed V segments, including chromosome 9 orphons, were excluded from the earlier analysis of about 500 of the donors because counts were too low. An earlier analysis of some 590 of the donors showed that most TCR beta V segments appeared in productive rearrangements either about 87% or about 30% of the time, which broadly matched IMGT annotations. A further reported finding was that TCR beta sequences accurately predicted the HLA-A and HLA-B alleles for most subjects in the first cohort.

The cohort comprised some 680 healthy bone marrow donors. At the time of sampling, every cohort member was nominally healthy, though immune exposures that went unrecorded were likely present. The donor was CMV seronegative and belonged to the group of 350 or so seronegative cohort members. Each donor provided a peripheral blood sample, and peripheral blood mononuclear cells were used for TCR beta sequencing. The Qiagen DNeasy Blood Extraction Kit was used to extract genomic DNA from the blood cell samples. In the case of this clone: Its antigen remains unidentified. No clone much larger than this one lies a single base away; base qualities are absent.

Receptors were amplified or captured by the immunoSEQ multiplex PCR assay. A mixture of 60 forward primers for TCR Vbeta segments and 13 reverse primers for TCR Jbeta segments was used in the multiplex PCR. The CDR3 region of rearranged TCR beta genes was amplified from genomic DNA by a multiplex PCR assay. On the Illumina HiSeq System, the amplified TCR beta libraries were sequenced as 87-base-pair reads. Under the source paper's analysis protocol: Across the roughly 700 repertoires, a later analysis counted around 80 million unique TCR beta chains, 9.5 million to 12 million of which were shared by at least two donors. Raw reads were error-corrected and collapsed into unique sequences by a nearest-neighbor algorithm in which closely related sequences were merged to remove PCR and sequencing errors. CDR3 sequences were aligned to IMGT reference sequences to assign V, D and J gene segments. For a sequence to be retained, at least a six-nucleotide match to both a V gene segment and a J gene segment was required. A rearrangement was called productive if the CDR3 had no stop codons and remained in frame with V and J, and every other rearrangement was called non-productive. CDR3 was defined according to IMGT convention as the region running from the second conserved V-encoded cysteine to the conserved J-encoded phenylalanine. In an earlier analysis of more than 550 of the donors, sequences lacking an unambiguous match to a single V gene segment were excluded. An earlier analysis of 587 of the donors classified V segments as functional when productive rearrangements were above 56.7% and as segregating when the standard deviation between donors was above 5%. A statistical classification framework was built to diagnose cytomegalovirus status from the catalog of TCR beta chain sequences. V and J gene assignment, in a later analysis, came from comparing TCR nucleotide sequences with IMGT/GENE-DB human TR gene sequences. A later analysis assigned CDR3 sequences and most-parsimonious VDJ recombination scenarios with the TCRdist pipeline. In a later analysis, every TCR beta chain was defined by the combination of its CDR3 amino acid sequence and its V-gene family, and reads without a unique V-gene family were dropped. As a way to deal with suspected cross-contamination and a sequencing artifact, a later analysis dropped 500 to 700 nucleotide sequences that were highly shared and had low generation probability. A later analysis calculated a clonal expansion index for each public chain from normalized within-repertoire ranks of inferred template counts. In a later analysis, generation probabilities were computed with a VDJ recombination model fitted to out-of-frame rearrangements, and the resulting probabilities were checked against IGoR. A later analysis scored TCR-TCR, TCR-HLA and TCR-CMV co-occurrence with hypergeometric tests, applying a repertoire-size bias correction to TCR pairs. A later analysis estimated false discovery rates by permuting HLA or CMV assignments 20 times. In a later analysis, co-occurring TCRs were grouped with DBSCAN, and TCRdist sequence similarity was added when clustering was performed within HLA-allele-positive subsets. Co-occurrence clustering excluded repertoires with fewer than 30,000 or more than 120,000 public chains, plus five with anomalous nucleotide sharing. TCRdb obtained this table from immuneACCESS and retained in-frame rearrangements with V and J assigned. These tables miss some clones; where compared with another copy, unresolved V genes account for less than half of the shortfall, and the remainder is unexplained. V, J and clone size derive from that table, while D and trimming were established from the DNA sequence. For this sample the table gives roughly 150,000 clones, of which approximately 82% were detected only once. The ten largest clones represent 1.1% to 1.5% of the sample.

The germline V end is reduced by 5 bases and the J end by 0 bases; junction bases left unmatched: 6. CDR1 and CDR2, per the germline V gene, are ENHRY and SYGVKD. Including cysteine and phenylalanine, the CDR3 has 17 amino acids. Here the CDR3 DNA is all that survives: 51 bases in frame from base 1. Sequences were obtained from PBMCs. The TCR sequence derives from a male donor in good health and CMV-seronegative. The chain was built from TRBV10-3 and TRBJ2-7, with TRBD2 identical over 14 junction bases. The DNA reads as follows: TGTGCCATCAGTCCGGGACTAGCGGGAGCCCTCTCCTACGAGCAGTACTTC. Its protein is CAISPGLAGALSYEQYF.